The rows below give T cell receptor beta chains drawn from one sample of a study of T cell repertoires in cytomegalovirus infection. TCRdb reanalysed the reads using MiXCR and keeps one entry per CDR3 protein. The table lists hundreds of thousands of distinct CDR3 sequences, roughly 15% of them singletons. The sample comprised PBMCs. These receptors were taken from a human donor in good health (CMV status not recorded). Some clones in this sample may be carry-over from other donors' samples. Both conserved end residues are part of each CDR3. D genes are given only for firm matches. Expanded clones get a size class; other rows say once, few or many, or leave the size out.

D: -; V: TRBV6-4; size: -; J: TRBJ2-7; DNA: TGTGCCAGCAGTCATACAGGTCAGAGGTACGAGCAGTACTTC; CDR3: CASSHTGQRYEQYF
D: -; V: TRBV10-3; size: few; J: TRBJ2-5; DNA: TGTGCCATCAGTGAGTCGAGCGCCCTACCCGACAGGGTATCGGGAGGGACCCAGTACTTC; CDR3: CAISESSALPDRVSGGTQYF
D: -; V: TRBV4-1; size: few; J: TRBJ1-4; DNA: TGCGCCAGCAGCCAATTTATTACAGACAATGAAAAACTGTTTTTT; CDR3: CASSQFITDNEKLFF
D: TRBD1; V: TRBV28; size: few; J: TRBJ1-4; DNA: TGTGCCAGCAGCCCTCGGGACAGGGGGAATAACAAACTGTTTTTT; CDR3: CASSPRDRGNNKLFF
D: -; V: TRBV4-1; size: -; J: TRBJ2-7; DNA: TGCGCCAGCAGCCAAGAAGGGATAAGCTCCTACGAGCAGTACTTC; CDR3: CASSQEGISSYEQYF
D: -; V: TRBV28; size: -; J: TRBJ2-7; DNA: TGTGCCAGCAGGGCCAGAACGCTAGGCGAGCAGTACTTC; CDR3: CASRARTLGEQYF
D: TRBD1; V: TRBV19; size: -; J: TRBJ1-1; DNA: TGTGCCAGTAGTATCGGACCGACAGGGGGTGATAACACTGAAGCTTTCTTT; CDR3: CASSIGPTGGDNTEAFF
D: -; V: TRBV7-2; size: many; J: TRBJ1-1; DNA: TGTGCCAGCAGCTTAGTTCCGAAGTTGAACACTGAAGCTTTCTTT; CDR3: CASSLVPKLNTEAFF
D: -; V: TRBV2; size: few; J: TRBJ1-2; DNA: TGTGCCAGCAGCGTGCCTGGGACCGCTAACTATGGCTACACCTTC; CDR3: CASSVPGTANYGYTF
D: TRBD1; V: TRBV28; size: many; J: TRBJ1-6; DNA: TGTGCCGTGGGACAGCAGTATAATTCACCCCTCCACTTT; CDR3: CAVGQQYNSPLHF
D: -; V: TRBV7-8; size: many; J: TRBJ1-1; DNA: TGTGCCAGCAGCTTCTTTAGCACTGAAGCTTTCTTT; CDR3: CASSFFSTEAFF
D: -; V: TRBV7-2; size: many; J: TRBJ2-7; DNA: TGTGCCAGCAGCTTCACAGGGAGGAGCTACGAGCAGTACTTC; CDR3: CASSFTGRSYEQYF
D: -; V: TRBV28; size: few; J: TRBJ2-2; DNA: TGTGCCAGCAGTCCGGGACACTCGAACACCGGGGAGCTGTTTTTT; CDR3: CASSPGHSNTGELFF
D: -; V: TRBV4-2; size: many; J: TRBJ1-1; DNA: TGTGCCAGCAGCCACCTCGCTATGAACACTGAAGCTTTCTTT; CDR3: CASSHLAMNTEAFF
D: -; V: TRBV6-5; size: many; J: TRBJ1-5; DNA: TGTGCCAGCAGTTTGACAGGAACTAGCAATCAGCCCCAGCATTTT; CDR3: CASSLTGTSNQPQHF
D: -; V: TRBV5-4; size: -; J: TRBJ2-5; DNA: TGTGCCAGCAGGCTGGGGGTCGCAGAGACCCAGTACTTC; CDR3: CASRLGVAETQYF
D: -; V: TRBV5-8; size: few; J: TRBJ1-2; DNA: TGTGCCAGCACGCTTATAGGCACTCCGAACTATGGCTACACCTTC; CDR3: CASTLIGTPNYGYTF
D: -; V: TRBV7-6; size: -; J: TRBJ1-1; DNA: TGTGCCAGCAGCTTAGAGAGATACACTGAAGCTTTCTTT; CDR3: CASSLERYTEAFF
D: TRBD2; V: TRBV15; size: -; J: TRBJ2-1; DNA: TGTGCCACCAGCAGAGATACAGGGACTAGCTACAATGAGCAGTTCTTC; CDR3: CATSRDTGTSYNEQFF
D: TRBD1; V: TRBV28; size: -; J: TRBJ1-5; DNA: TGTGCCAGCAGGCGACAGGGCGTAAATCAGCCCCAGCATTTT; CDR3: CASRRQGVNQPQHF
D: -; V: TRBV28; size: -; J: TRBJ2-2; DNA: TGTGCCAGCAGCCAAGACGGATCGAACACCGGGGAGCTGTTTTTT; CDR3: CASSQDGSNTGELFF
D: -; V: TRBV11-3; size: few; J: TRBJ2-2; DNA: TGTGCCAGCAGCTTAGCCCCTGTAGGGACGAACACCGGGGAGCTGTTTTTT; CDR3: CASSLAPVGTNTGELFF
D: -; V: TRBV7-9; size: many; J: TRBJ2-7; DNA: TGTGCCACAGCGCACAGGGCCAACTACGAGCAGTACTTC; CDR3: CATAHRANYEQYF
D: -; V: TRBV4-1; size: -; J: TRBJ2-6; DNA: TGCGCCAGCAGCCAGGCCGGGGGTGGGGCCAACGTCCTGACTTTC; CDR3: CASSQAGGGANVLTF
D: TRBD1; V: TRBV7-8; size: many; J: TRBJ1-4; DNA: TGTGCCAGCAGCTTAGCCGGGACAGTTGAAAAACTGTTTTTT; CDR3: CASSLAGTVEKLFF
D: -; V: TRBV6-2/TRBV6-3; size: many; J: TRBJ1-2; DNA: TGTGCCAGCAGTTTGGGACGTCGAGAAGGCTACACCTTC; CDR3: CASSLGRREGYTF
D: -; V: TRBV12-3/TRBV12-4; size: many; J: TRBJ2-2; DNA: TGTGCCAGCAGTTCCTGGGACTTTCTGTCGGCCGGGGAGCTGTTTTTT; CDR3: CASSSWDFLSAGELFF
D: -; V: TRBV7-2; size: many; J: TRBJ1-5; DNA: TGTGCCAGCAGCTTAACGAATCAGCCCCAGCATTTT; CDR3: CASSLTNQPQHF
D: TRBD1; V: TRBV20-1; size: few; J: TRBJ1-2; DNA: TGCAGTGCTAGAGATATACAGGGGGCGCTGGGCTACACCTTC; CDR3: CSARDIQGALGYTF
D: -; V: TRBV10-3; size: few; J: TRBJ1-6; DNA: TGTGCCACATGGGGAACAGGTGTTAATTCACCCCTCCACTTT; CDR3: CATWGTGVNSPLHF
D: -; V: TRBV7-4; size: -; J: TRBJ1-1; DNA: TGTGCCAGCAGCTCAGGGGCCCAGAACACTGAAGCTTTCTTT; CDR3: CASSSGAQNTEAFF
D: -; V: TRBV28; size: few; J: TRBJ2-7; DNA: TGTGCCAGCAGACAACAGGGTTCCTACGAGCAGTACTTC; CDR3: CASRQQGSYEQYF
D: TRBD2; V: TRBV20-1; size: few; J: TRBJ2-4; DNA: TGCAGTGCTAGGTTGGCCGGGGGGGCCTCCCCGCAGTACTTC; CDR3: CSARLAGGASPQYF
D: -; V: TRBV5-1; size: -; J: TRBJ1-3; DNA: TGCGCCAGCAGCTTGACCCAGGGCCAGAGCTCTGGAAACACCATATATTTT; CDR3: CASSLTQGQSSGNTIYF
D: TRBD2; V: TRBV7-2; size: many; J: TRBJ2-1; DNA: TGTGCCAGCAGCTTATCCCGGCTAGCGGGGGCCGGTGAGCAGTTCTTC; CDR3: CASSLSRLAGAGEQFF
D: TRBD1; V: TRBV4-3; size: -; J: TRBJ2-2; DNA: TGCGCCAGCAGACAGGGGGCCCAAACCGGGGAGCTGTTTTTT; CDR3: CASRQGAQTGELFF
D: -; V: TRBV11-2; size: -; J: TRBJ1-4; DNA: TGTGCCAGCAGCCTACTTGGGGGTGCATATGAAAAACTGTTTTTT; CDR3: CASSLLGGAYEKLFF
D: -; V: TRBV7-8; size: many; J: TRBJ1-4; DNA: TGTGCCAGCAGCTTCGGGAGGGGGGCTGCAACTAATGAAAAACTGTTTTTT; CDR3: CASSFGRGAATNEKLFF
D: TRBD1; V: TRBV20-1; size: few; J: TRBJ2-7; DNA: TGCAGTGTGCGGGACAGGGCAACTACCTACGAGCAGTACTTC; CDR3: CSVRDRATTYEQYF
D: -; V: TRBV12-3/TRBV12-4; size: many; J: TRBJ1-2; DNA: TGTGCCAGCAGTCGACGGGCCTATGGCTACACCTTC; CDR3: CASSRRAYGYTF
D: -; V: TRBV7-2; size: many; J: TRBJ1-3; DNA: TGTGCCATTATCCCTAACTCTGGAAACACCATATATTTT; CDR3: CAIIPNSGNTIYF
D: TRBD2; V: TRBV7-2; size: -; J: TRBJ2-1; DNA: TGTGCCAGCAGCTTAAGGTCCTTGCGGGGGAGCAACAATGAGCAGTTCTTC; CDR3: CASSLRSLRGSNNEQFF
D: -; V: TRBV19; size: few; J: TRBJ1-5; DNA: TGTGCCAGTAGTATCGACAGCCCCAATCAGCCCCAGCATTTT; CDR3: CASSIDSPNQPQHF
D: TRBD1; V: TRBV7-8; size: -; J: TRBJ2-7; DNA: TGTGCCAGCAGCGCGACAGGGTATCTAGGAAACGAGCAGTACTTC; CDR3: CASSATGYLGNEQYF
D: -; V: TRBV4-3; size: -; J: TRBJ2-6; DNA: TGCGCCAGCAGCCACCCCCGGGGTGACCCTCTCTCTGGGGCCAACGTCCTGACTTTC; CDR3: CASSHPRGDPLSGANVLTF
D: TRBD1; V: TRBV6-6; size: many; J: TRBJ1-6; DNA: TGTGCCAGCAGTTACTCTTATCTGGGACAGGAGTATAATTCACCCCTCCACTTT; CDR3: CASSYSYLGQEYNSPLHF
D: TRBD1; V: TRBV27; size: -; J: TRBJ2-2; DNA: TGTGCCAGCAGACAAGGGACAGGGAGCACCGGGGAGCTGTTTTTT; CDR3: CASRQGTGSTGELFF
D: TRBD1; V: TRBV18; size: few; J: TRBJ2-6; DNA: TGTGCCAGCTCACCCTACCGACAGGGGATAGGTGGGGCCAACGTCCTGACTTTC; CDR3: CASSPYRQGIGGANVLTF
D: -; V: TRBV27; size: few; J: TRBJ1-5; DNA: TGTGCCAGCAGTTTTTCCCCGGCGGGGAATCAGCCCCAGCATTTT; CDR3: CASSFSPAGNQPQHF
D: -; V: TRBV6-1; size: -; J: TRBJ2-1; DNA: TGTGCCAGCAGTCCCACACGCTCAAGACAGAATCGAGAGCAGTTCTTC; CDR3: CASSPTRSRQNREQFF
D: TRBD1; V: TRBV7-9; size: few; J: TRBJ1-2; DNA: TGTGCCAGCAGCTTAGAAGCAGGGGGCGCCCTTAACTATGGCTACACCTTC; CDR3: CASSLEAGGALNYGYTF
D: -; V: TRBV11-2; size: few; J: TRBJ1-2; DNA: TGTGCCAGCAGCTTAGACAGATCGGGTGGCTACACCTTC; CDR3: CASSLDRSGGYTF
D: TRBD1; V: TRBV10-3; size: -; J: TRBJ1-5; DNA: TGTGCCATCAGCCAGCGGACAGGGGATCAGCCCCAGCATTTT; CDR3: CAISQRTGDQPQHF
D: TRBD2; V: TRBV7-2; size: many; J: TRBJ2-1; DNA: TGTGCCAGCAGCCTCTTAGCGGGGGTTCTGGATGAGCAGTTCTTC; CDR3: CASSLLAGVLDEQFF